This T cell receptor (beta chain) was profiled in a study of T cell repertoires in cytomegalovirus infection. Study-level information: Evidence of both CMV infection and a matching HLA type came from public TCR beta signatures. Overall study results and limits: Dominant in the ex vivo response were TCR beta clonotypes restricted by HLA-C and specific for CMV.

This clonotype was observed a single time. Antigen specificity is unknown. TCRdb redid the calling of the reads with MiXCR, one entry per CDR3 protein. The data hold about 300,000 distinct CDR3 sequences, with about 8.8% observed a single time. This CDR3 comprises 16 residues. Per germline, CDR1 MDHEN and CDR2 SYDVKM. Between the trimmed V and J ends, which lost 3 bases and 4 bases, there was a span of 18 bases. The source is a human donor in good health (CMV status not recorded). Some clones in this sample may be carry-over from other donors' samples. V and J are TRBV28 and TRBJ1-2; D is unclear. Material: PBMCs. CDR3 residues: CASSFPKPGRGYGYTF. CDR3 DNA sequence: TGTGCCAGCAGTTTCCCCAAACCGGGCCGGGGCTATGGCTACACCTTC.